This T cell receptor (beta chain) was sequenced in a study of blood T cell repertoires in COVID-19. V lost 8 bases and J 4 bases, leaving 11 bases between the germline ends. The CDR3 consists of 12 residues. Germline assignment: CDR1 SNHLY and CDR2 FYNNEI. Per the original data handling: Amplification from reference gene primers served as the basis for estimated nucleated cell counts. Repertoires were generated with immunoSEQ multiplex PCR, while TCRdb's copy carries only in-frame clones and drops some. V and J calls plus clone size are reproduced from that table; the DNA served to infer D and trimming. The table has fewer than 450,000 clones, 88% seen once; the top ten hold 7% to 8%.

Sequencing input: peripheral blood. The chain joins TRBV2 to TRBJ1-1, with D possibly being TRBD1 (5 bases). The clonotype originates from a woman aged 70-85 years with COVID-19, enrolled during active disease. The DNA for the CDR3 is TGTGCCAGCCAGCAGGGAATCACTGAAGCTTTCTTT. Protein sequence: CASQQGITEAFF.